The 22 T cell receptor beta chains below all came from one sample that was sequenced in a study of beta chain features in type 1 diabetes. Findings and limits, study-wide: Within each of all four CD4+ subsets, Type 1 diabetes patients had TCRB CDR3s that were moderately but significantly shorter.

These receptors' antigens are unknown. Expressed TCRB transcripts were sequenced because the entire RNA isolate underwent reverse transcription. Clones were sequenced by immunoSEQ multiplex PCR, and TCRdb holds only the in-frame ones, with some missing. This sample yields a few hundred thousand clones, of which around 25% are seen a single time; 0.012% belongs to the top ten. Material for sequencing was naive CD4+ T cells from blood. The receptors were gathered from a woman aged 30 to 39 with type 1 diabetes.

This clone was picked up a small number of times. The rearrangement uses TRBV18 and TRBJ2-3; D gene ambiguous. The CDR3 contains 14 residues. V gave up 4 bases and J gave up 1 base, with 9 bases separating them. The germline gives CDR1 KGHSH, CDR2 LQKENI. CDR3: CASSLPGGTDTQYF. The CDR3 DNA reads TGTGCCAGCTCACTACCCGGAGGCACAGATACGCAGTATTTT.

There are a few counts of this clone. V gene TRBV28 combines with J gene TRBJ2-7; D ambiguous. Germline CDR1 reads MDHEN; CDR2 reads SYDVKM. The CDR3 is 13 amino acids. Trimming shortened V by 8 bases and J by 4 bases, and 15 bases separated the two germline ends. CDR3 region: CASEHPSRYEQYF. The DNA for the CDR3 is TGTGCCAGCGAGCATCCCTCGAGGTACGAGCAGTACTTC.

This clone was seen only a few times. The chain carries TRBV4-2 and TRBJ2-1; the match to TRBD2 covers 7 bases. Per the germline V gene, CDR1 is LGHNA and CDR2 is YNFKEQ. The CDR3 has 15 residues. The V segment lost 0 bases and the J segment 6 bases; nucleotides outside the gene matches: 5. The CDR3 sequence is CASSQETSQVNEQFF. DNA for the CDR3: TGTGCCAGCAGCCAAGAGACTAGCCAGGTCAATGAGCAGTTCTTC.

This clone appeared a few times. The chain employs TRBV9 and TRBJ2-5, with a possible D match to TRBD2 (5 bases). CDR1 and CDR2 from the germline V gene are SGDLS and YYNGEE. The ends were cut back, 4 bases at V and 1 base at J, with 8 bases in the middle. CDR3 length: 13 amino acids. CDR3 in DNA: TGTGCCAGCAGCCCACGGGGCCAAGAGACCCAGTACTTC. Translation gives CASSPRGQETQYF.

The V call is TRBV30, the J call TRBJ1-3, with D unclear. This CDR3 spans 13 amino acids. CDR1 GTSNPN and CDR2 SVGIG come from the germline V gene (reference sequence). Trimming removed 3 bases at V and 4 bases at J, with 10 bases between. The CDR3 DNA sequence: TGTGCCTGGAGGGTTGGCGGCGGAAACACCATATATTTT. It translates to CAWRVGGGNTIYF.

The chain uses TRBV7-2 and TRBJ2-1; 9 nucleotides match TRBD1. Trimming at V came to 4 bases and at J to 7 bases, leaving 5 bases not matched to a gene. The CDR3 covers 14 residues. Germline V gene sequence: CDR1 SGHTA, CDR2 FQGNSA. DNA of the CDR3: TGTGCCAGCAGCTATCGGACAGGGGAGAATGAGCAGTTCTTC. Translating it yields CASSYRTGENEQFF.

This chain joins TRBV6-6 and TRBJ2-7; D is unclear. The germline V gene has CDR1 MNHNY and CDR2 SVGAGI (reference sequence). V was clipped by 3 bases and J by 6 bases, with 9 bases between them. The CDR3 covers 12 residues. CDR3 protein: CASSYGQLEQYF. Here the CDR3 DNA reads TGTGCCAGCAGTTATGGTCAACTCGAGCAGTACTTC.

Only a few counts were recorded for this clone. This chain connects TRBV29-1 to TRBJ2-2, with TRBD1 identical over 11 bases. Germline CDR1 reads SQVTM; CDR2 reads ANQGSEA. The CDR3 is made up of 13 amino acids. V trimming: 6 bases; J trimming: 7 bases; junction bases outside the gene matches: 4. The CDR3 reads CSVRDRGSGELFF. The DNA of the CDR3 is TGCAGCGTGAGGGACAGGGGGAGCGGGGAGCTGTTTTTT.

This chain connects TRBV7-2 to TRBJ2-1, with D possibly being TRBD2 (5 bases). The germline gives CDR1 SGHTA, CDR2 FQGNSA. V lost 6 bases to trimming and J lost 10 bases, with 19 bases between them. CDR3 length equals 14 residues. The CDR3 loop reads CASSTGRFTGEQFF. The CDR3 nucleotides are TGTGCCAGCAGTACTGGCAGGTTTACGGGGGAGCAGTTCTTC.

This clone has only a few counts. This chain uses TRBV20-1 with TRBJ1-2; D is undetermined. Germline V CDR1 and CDR2: DFQATT, SNEGSKA (reference sequence). The CDR3 extends over 11 amino acids. V gave up 3 bases and J gave up 7 bases, with 9 bases separating them. DNA of the CDR3: TGCAGTGCTAGCTTGCGTGCTGGCTACACCTTC. Protein product: CSASLRAGYTF.

Only a few counts were recorded for this clone. V is TRBV15 and J is TRBJ2-2; 12 bases match TRBD2. CDR1 LNHNV and CDR2 YYDKDF come from the germline V gene (reference sequence). The CDR3 loop spans 18 amino acids. V gave up 2 bases and J gave up 2 bases; unmatched junction bases: 6. CDR3 coding DNA: TGTGCCACCAGCAGATCCCTAGCGGGAGGGCTTAACACCGGGGAGCTGTTTTTT. Amino acids: CATSRSLAGGLNTGELFF.

The CDR3 sequence: CASRAVKGLANNEQFF. Here the CDR3 DNA reads TGTGCCAGCAGAGCCGTCAAGGGACTAGCGAACAATGAGCAGTTCTTC. The genes are TRBV27 and TRBJ2-1, with 10 nucleotides matching TRBD2. CDR1 is MNHEY and CDR2 is SMNVEV in the germline V gene (reference sequence). The length of the CDR3 is 16 residues. Unmatched junction bases numbered 10, after V lost 6 bases and J lost 5 bases.

The chain couples TRBV30 to TRBJ1-1; 8 nucleotides align to TRBD1. Germline V gene data show CDR1 as GTSNPN and CDR2 as SVGIG (reference sequence). The CDR3 contains 16 residues. V lost 2 bases and J lost 1; bases outside the gene matches: 9. The chain's CDR3 is CAWSRGQATSNTEAFF. CDR3 DNA: TGTGCCTGGAGTAGGGGACAGGCGACTTCGAACACTGAAGCTTTCTTT. Supplemented by reference TRBV30 and TRBJ1-1, the full variable domain reads SQTIHQWPATLVQPVGSPLSLECTVEGTSNPNLYWYRQAAGRGLQLLFYSVGIGQISSEVPQNLSASRPQDRQFILSSKKLLLSDSGFYLCAWSRGQATSNTEAFFGQGTRLTVV.

V usage is TRBV5-6 and J usage is TRBJ2-7, with D perhaps TRBD1 (6 bases). This CDR3 is 18 amino acids long. CDR1 and CDR2 (germline): SGHDT, YYEEEE. Trimming took off 1 base at V and 0 bases at J, with 20 bases between the two ends. The CDR3 loop is CASSLFGLRQVSSYEQYF. The DNA for the CDR3 is TGTGCCAGCAGCTTGTTTGGACTGAGACAGGTGAGCTCCTACGAGCAGTACTTC.

In this sample, this clone turned up once. V and J are TRBV2 and TRBJ2-3, with 13 positions matching TRBD2. The CDR3 runs to 18 residues. Germline V gives CDR1 SNHLY, CDR2 FYNNEI. The V gene end was trimmed by 7 bases and the J gene end by 0 bases; junction bases not matched to a gene: 10. In DNA form, the CDR3 reads TGTGCCAGCAAGGGCGGACTAGCGGGAGTCCCTAGCACAGATACGCAGTATTTT. Amino acid sequence: CASKGGLAGVPSTDTQYF.

In this sample, this clone turned up a few times. The genes are TRBV28 and TRBJ2-1, with no clear D. CDR1 is MDHEN and CDR2 is SYDVKM in the germline V gene. Trimming shortened V by 6 bases and J by 0 bases, and 9 bases separated the two germline ends. CDR3 length: 14 amino acids. The chain's CDR3 is CASRAWSSYNEQFF. The CDR3 region has the DNA TGTGCCAGCAGGGCGTGGAGCTCCTACAATGAGCAGTTCTTC.

This clone was seen more than once but under ten times. J is TRBJ2-5 and V is TRBV5-4, with D tentatively TRBD1 (6 bases). V lost 0 bases to trimming and J lost 7 bases, with 10 bases between them. The CDR3 loop spans 13 amino acids. Germline V CDR1 and CDR2: SGHNT, YYREEE (reference sequence). CDR3 sequence (DNA): TGTGCCAGCAGCTTGGGAGTGGGGGCGACCCAGTACTTC. It yields the protein CASSLGVGATQYF.

This clone has a handful of counts. This chain connects TRBV30 to TRBJ1-1; a weak D match, TRBD1 (5 bases). The CDR3 extends over 13 amino acids. CDR1 is GTSNPN, CDR2 SVGIG, per germline (reference sequence). Trimming took 2 bases from V and 8 from J, leaving 15 bases between them. CDR3 sequence (DNA): TGTGCCTGGAGTCGGGGGAGAGAGTTCGAAGCTTTCTTT. Protein product: CAWSRGREFEAFF.

This clone was counted only a few times. The J gene is TRBJ2-3, the V gene TRBV30; D is unclear. V was pared by 5 bases and J by 2 bases, with 14 bases between. Germline loops: CDR1 GTSNPN, CDR2 SVGIG (reference sequence). The CDR3 is 14 amino acids. This CDR3 is CAWDSWRSTDTQYF. CDR3 bases: TGTGCCTGGGACTCTTGGCGGTCCACAGATACGCAGTATTTT.

The gene calls are TRBV5-1 and TRBJ1-1; TRBD1 matches at 7 bases. The length of the CDR3 is 15 residues. V shed 0 bases and J 1 base; nucleotides not matched to a gene: 3. The V gene's germline CDR1 is SGHRS and CDR2 YFSETQ. The DNA of the CDR3 is TGCGCCAGCAGCTTGGTCGGGACAGAGAACACTGAAGCTTTCTTT. Its translation: CASSLVGTENTEAFF.

The chain recombines TRBV15 with TRBJ1-2; 7 positions agree with TRBD1. The germline V gene has CDR1 LNHNV and CDR2 YYDKDF (reference sequence). The CDR3 sequence is 13 residues long. V trimming: 5 bases; J trimming: 4 bases; junction bases outside the gene matches: 4. The CDR3 here is CATSQDRRYGYTF. CDR3 coding DNA: TGTGCCACCAGCCAGGACAGGCGCTATGGCTACACCTTC.

This chain joins TRBV2 and TRBJ2-3, with 14 bases aligning to TRBD2. V shed 6 bases, J shed 7 bases, and the junction held 9 bases outside the gene matches. CDR3 length: 16 residues. In germline, CDR1 is SNHLY, CDR2 FYNNEI. CDR3 DNA sequence: TGTGCCAGCAGGACCGGGACTAGCGGGAGTTTGCATACGCAGTATTTT. Translating it yields CASRTGTSGSLHTQYF.